This TCR beta chain was sequenced in a study of blood T cell repertoires in COVID-19. Germline trimming cut 3 bases from V and 1 base from J; bases unmatched to any gene: 8. This CDR3 contains 17 residues. Germline CDR1 and CDR2: KGHDR and SFDVKD. The protocol was immunoSEQ multiplex PCR, while the TCRdb copy is restricted to in-frame clones and leaves out a portion. Among 85,000 to 110,000 clones, approximately 86% were seen once, and the ten largest hold 3% to 3.5%. The chain employs TRBV24-1 and TRBJ2-3; 8 bases fit TRBD2. The sequence was collected from a human donor in a cohort sampled during active COVID-19. The sample consisted of peripheral blood. The DNA of the CDR3 is TGTGCCACCAGTGATGGCGGACTAGCCGACGGCACAGATACGCAGTATTTT. This sequence encodes CATSDGGLADGTDTQYF.